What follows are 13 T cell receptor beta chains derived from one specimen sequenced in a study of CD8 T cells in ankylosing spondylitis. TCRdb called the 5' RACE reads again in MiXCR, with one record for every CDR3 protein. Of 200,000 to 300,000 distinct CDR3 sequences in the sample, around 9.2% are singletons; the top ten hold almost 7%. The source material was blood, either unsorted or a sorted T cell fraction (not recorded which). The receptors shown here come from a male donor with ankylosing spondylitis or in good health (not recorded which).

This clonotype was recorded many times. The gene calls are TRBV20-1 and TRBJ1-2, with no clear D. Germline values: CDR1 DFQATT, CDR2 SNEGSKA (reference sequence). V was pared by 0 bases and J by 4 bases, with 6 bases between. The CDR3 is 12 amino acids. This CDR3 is CSARDNVYGYTF. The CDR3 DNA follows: TGCAGTGCTAGAGATAACGTCTATGGCTACACCTTC.

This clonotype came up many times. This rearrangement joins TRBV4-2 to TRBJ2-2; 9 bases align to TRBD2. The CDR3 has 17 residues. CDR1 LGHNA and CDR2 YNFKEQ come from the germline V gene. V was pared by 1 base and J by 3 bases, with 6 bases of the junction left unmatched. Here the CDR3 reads CASSQAVAGDDTGELFF. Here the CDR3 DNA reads TGTGCCAGCAGCCAAGCCGTAGCGGGAGACGACACCGGGGAGCTGTTTTTT.

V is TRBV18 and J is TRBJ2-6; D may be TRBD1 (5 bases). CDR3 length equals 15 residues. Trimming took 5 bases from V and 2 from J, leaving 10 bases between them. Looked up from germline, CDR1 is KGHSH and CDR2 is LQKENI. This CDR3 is CASSFPGTGANVLTF. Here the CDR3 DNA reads TGTGCCAGCTCATTTCCAGGGACTGGGGCCAACGTCCTGACTTTC. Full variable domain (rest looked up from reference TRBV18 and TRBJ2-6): NAGVMQNPRHLVRRRGQEARLRCSPMKGHSHVYWYRQLPEEGLKFMVYLQKENIIDESGMPKERFSAEFPKEGPSILRIQQVVRGDSAAYFCASSFPGTGANVLTFGAGSRLTVL.

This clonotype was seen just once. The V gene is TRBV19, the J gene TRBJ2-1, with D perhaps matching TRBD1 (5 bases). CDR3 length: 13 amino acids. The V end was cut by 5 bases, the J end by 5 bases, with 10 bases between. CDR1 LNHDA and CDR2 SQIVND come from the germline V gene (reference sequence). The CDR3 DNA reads TGTGCCAGTAGTTTGACAGCAAACAATGAGCAGTTCTTC. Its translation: CASSLTANNEQFF.

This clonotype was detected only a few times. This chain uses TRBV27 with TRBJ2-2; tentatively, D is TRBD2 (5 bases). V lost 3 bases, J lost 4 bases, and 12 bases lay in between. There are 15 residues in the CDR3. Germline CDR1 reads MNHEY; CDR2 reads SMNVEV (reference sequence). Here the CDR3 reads CASSLRTAPTGELFF. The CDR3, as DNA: TGTGCCAGCAGTTTGCGGACTGCCCCCACCGGGGAGCTGTTTTTT.

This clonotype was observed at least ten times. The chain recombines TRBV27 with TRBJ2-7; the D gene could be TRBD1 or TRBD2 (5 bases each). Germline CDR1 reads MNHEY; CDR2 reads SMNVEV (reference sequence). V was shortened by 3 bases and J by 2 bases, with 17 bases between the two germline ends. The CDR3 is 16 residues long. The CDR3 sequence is CASSFSWGPNTYEQYF. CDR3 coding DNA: TGTGCCAGCAGTTTCAGTTGGGGACCCAATACCTACGAGCAGTACTTC.

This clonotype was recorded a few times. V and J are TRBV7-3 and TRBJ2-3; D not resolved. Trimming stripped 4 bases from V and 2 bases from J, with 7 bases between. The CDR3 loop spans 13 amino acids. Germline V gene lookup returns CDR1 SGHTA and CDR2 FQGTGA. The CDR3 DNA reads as TGTGCCAGCAGCTCCATAATCACAGATACGCAGTATTTT. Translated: CASSSIITDTQYF.

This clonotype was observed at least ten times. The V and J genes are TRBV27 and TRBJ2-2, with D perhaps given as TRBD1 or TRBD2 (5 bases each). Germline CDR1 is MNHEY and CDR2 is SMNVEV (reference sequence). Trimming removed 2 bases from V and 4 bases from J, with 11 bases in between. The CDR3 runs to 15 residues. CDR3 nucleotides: TGTGCCAGCAGTTTAGTCCTCGGGGCCACCGGGGAGCTGTTTTTT. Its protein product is CASSLVLGATGELFF.

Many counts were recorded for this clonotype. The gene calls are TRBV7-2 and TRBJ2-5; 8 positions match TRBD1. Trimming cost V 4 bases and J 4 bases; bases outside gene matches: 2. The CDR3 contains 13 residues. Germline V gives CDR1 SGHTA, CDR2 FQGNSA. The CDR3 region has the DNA TGTGCCAGCAGCTCACAGGGGGGAGAGACCCAGTACTTC. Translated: CASSSQGGETQYF. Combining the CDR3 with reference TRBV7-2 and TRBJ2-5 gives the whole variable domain GAGVSQSPSNKVTEKGKDVELRCDPISGHTALYWYRQSLGQGLEFLIYFQGNSAPDKSGLPSDRFSAERTGGSVSTLTIQRTQQEDSAVYLCASSSQGGETQYFGPGTRLLVL.

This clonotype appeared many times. CDR3 region: CASNGDNYGYTF. The CDR3 nucleotides read TGTGCCAGCAACGGGGACAACTATGGCTACACCTTC. This chain joins TRBV2 and TRBJ1-2, with D possibly TRBD1 on 5 matching bases. V lost 7 bases to trimming and J lost 2 bases, with 8 bases between them. Germline CDR1 is SNHLY and CDR2 is FYNNEI. The CDR3 runs 12 residues.

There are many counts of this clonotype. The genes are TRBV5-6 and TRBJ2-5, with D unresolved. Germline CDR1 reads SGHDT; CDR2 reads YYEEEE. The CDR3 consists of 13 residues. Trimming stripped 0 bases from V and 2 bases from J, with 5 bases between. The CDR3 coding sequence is TGTGCCAGCAGCTTGGTGCGGCAAGAGACCCAGTACTTC. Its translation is CASSLVRQETQYF.

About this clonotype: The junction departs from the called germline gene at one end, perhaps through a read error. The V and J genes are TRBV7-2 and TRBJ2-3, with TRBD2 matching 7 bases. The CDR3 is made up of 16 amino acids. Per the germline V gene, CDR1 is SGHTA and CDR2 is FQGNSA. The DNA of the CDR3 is TGTGCCAGCAGCTTAGTTGGGGGAGGGCTGACAGCTACGCAGTATTTT. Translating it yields CASSLVGGGLTATQYF.

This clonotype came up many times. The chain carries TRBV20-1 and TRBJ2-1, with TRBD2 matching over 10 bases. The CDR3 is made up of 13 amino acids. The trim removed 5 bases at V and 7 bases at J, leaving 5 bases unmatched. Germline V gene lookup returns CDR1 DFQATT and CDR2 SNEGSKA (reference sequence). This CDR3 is CSAVLAGENEQFF. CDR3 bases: TGCAGTGCTGTGCTAGCGGGAGAGAATGAGCAGTTCTTC.